Each of the 29 T cell receptor beta chains below was sequenced from the same sample in a study of low-dose radiotherapy and immunotherapy resistance in tumors. For amplifying TCRs, the PCR ran for around 20 cycles with Phusion, which was used together with a constant-region primer and the adapter on the V primers. Via MiXCR, TCRdb re-called the reads, giving one row per CDR3 protein. The table records tens of thousands of distinct CDR3 sequences, 12% of them present only once. Time point denoted: before trial treatment. Specimen: PBMCs, collected before treatment. The origin of the receptors is a female donor with ovarian cancer.

This clonotype came up many times. The chain has TRBV2 and TRBJ2-3; D is uncertain. With 2 bases removed from V and 7 bases from J, the gap between germline ends came to 10 bases. This CDR3 region has 13 residues. The germline V gene encodes CDR1 SNHLY and CDR2 FYNNEI. The CDR3 bases are TGTGCCAGCAGTGAACCCGACACGAATACGCAGTATTTT. This translates into CASSEPDTNTQYF.

This clonotype was observed at least ten times. The chain is built from TRBV6-1 and TRBJ2-7; 7 bases match TRBD1. This CDR3 region has 15 residues. Trimming removed 7 bases from V and 3 bases from J; junction bases left unmatched: 12. The germline V gene has CDR1 MNHNS and CDR2 SASEGT. This CDR3 reads CASKRAGRGNYEQYF. The CDR3 DNA follows: TGTGCCAGCAAAAGAGCAGGCAGGGGGAACTACGAGCAGTACTTC.

As regards this clonotype: It differs at one base from a far larger clone, so likely a read error. The chain joins TRBV13 to TRBJ1-6; 8 nucleotides match TRBD1. CDR1 is PRHDT, CDR2 FYEKMQ, per germline (reference sequence). The CDR3 consists of 13 residues. CDR3 nucleotides: TGTGCCACCAGCCGGACAGGGAGGTCACCCCCCCACTTT. It codes for CATSRTGRSPPHF.

This clonotype was picked up many times. V and J are TRBV30 and TRBJ2-2; D is undetermined. CDR3 size: 12 residues. Deletions cut 0 bases from V and 8 bases from J, with 7 bases between. The germline gives CDR1 GTSNPN, CDR2 SVGIG (reference sequence). CDR3 sequence: CAWSVLPGELFF. The CDR3 coding sequence is TGTGCCTGGAGTGTACTACCGGGGGAGCTGTTTTTT.

This clonotype is a singleton in its sample. A far larger clone is one nucleotide away, so this likely arose from a read error. The chain joins TRBV2 to TRBJ2-7; D remains unclear. This CDR3 is 14 amino acids long. Germline CDR1 and CDR2: SNHLY and FYNNEI. Between the trimmed V and J ends, which lost 3 bases and 7 bases, there was a span of 16 bases. DNA for the CDR3: TGTGCCAGCAGTGATTGGCAGTCCCCCAATGAGCAGTACTTC. Residues: CASSDWQSPNEQYF.

The sample holds many counts of this clonotype. The chain uses TRBV28 and TRBJ2-7, with 11 bases identical to TRBD2. There are 17 residues in the CDR3. The trim removed 6 bases at V and 5 bases at J, leaving 15 bases unmatched. Germline CDR1 is MDHEN and CDR2 is SYDVKM. This CDR3 is CASRDFELAGDRHEQYF. DNA for the CDR3: TGTGCCAGCAGAGACTTTGAACTAGCGGGAGACCGGCACGAGCAGTACTTC.

The genes are TRBV29-1 and TRBJ2-4, with TRBD1 as a possible D gene (5 bases). Germline V lookup: CDR1 SQVTM, CDR2 ANQGSEA. With 7 bases removed from V and 1 base from J, the gap between germline ends came to 17 bases. The CDR3 consists of 15 residues. The CDR3 DNA follows: TGCAGCGACGTCAGGGCTGGTGCGGCCAAAAACATTCAGTACTTC. Its translation is CSDVRAGAAKNIQYF.

This clonotype was observed at least ten times. The genes are TRBV7-9 and TRBJ1-2, with D possibly TRBD1 on 5 matching bases. The germline gives CDR1 SEHNR, CDR2 FQNEAQ (reference sequence). The ends were cut back, 6 bases at V and 8 bases at J, with 13 bases in the middle. The CDR3 is 12 amino acids. DNA for the CDR3: TGTGCCAGCAGTATCGACAGTACCGGCTACACCTTC. Translated, it gives CASSIDSTGYTF.

In this sample, this clonotype turned up a few times. This sequence joins TRBV20-1 and TRBJ2-7, with 8 nucleotides matching TRBD1. J gave up 2 bases and V 5 bases, and 5 bases lay outside the gene matches. Germline V gives CDR1 DFQATT, CDR2 SNEGSKA (reference sequence). The CDR3 spans 13 residues. CDR3 amino acids: CSAGTGSTYEQYF. The CDR3 DNA sequence: TGCAGTGCTGGGACAGGAAGTACCTACGAGCAGTACTTC.

This clonotype has at least ten counts. The V call is TRBV5-1, the J call TRBJ1-1; tentative D call: TRBD1 (5 bases). CDR3 length: 16 amino acids. The V gene's germline CDR1 is SGHRS and CDR2 YFSETQ. Between the trimmed V and J ends, which lost 2 bases and 1 base, there was a span of 15 bases. The CDR3 region has the DNA TGCGCCAGCAGCTTTCAACCTCAGGGATCGAACACTGAAGCTTTCTTT. Residues: CASSFQPQGSNTEAFF.

At least ten counts were recorded for this clonotype. The CDR3 DNA sequence: TGTGCCAGCGGGATTAGCGGGGGGGCCTCATACGAGCAGTACTTC. This codes for CASGISGGASYEQYF. The chain links TRBV6-6 to TRBJ2-7; 11 bases agree with TRBD2. The CDR3 runs to 15 residues. Germline-derived CDR1 and CDR2 are MNHNY and SVGAGI (reference sequence). V shed 8 bases and J 4 bases; nucleotides not matched to a gene: 10.

This clonotype was found many times. The chain combines TRBV27 with TRBJ1-2; D is undetermined. Germline V lookup: CDR1 MNHEY, CDR2 SMNVEV (reference sequence). Trimming pared 7 bases from V and 8 bases from J, leaving 17 bases between. The CDR3 is 13 residues long. CDR3 protein: CASKLSQAGGYTF. CDR3 nucleotide sequence: TGTGCCAGCAAACTCAGCCAGGCCGGGGGCTACACCTTC.

This clonotype appeared many times. V is TRBV11-2 and J is TRBJ2-3; TRBD1 is a possible D gene (5 bases). Germline V gene data show CDR1 as SGHAT and CDR2 as FQNNGV. V was pared by 6 bases and J by 6 bases, with 10 bases between. The CDR3 contains 12 residues. CDR3 in DNA: TGTGCCAGCAGGGACACCTGGGATACGCAGTATTTT. Translated, it gives CASRDTWDTQYF.

At least ten counts were recorded for this clonotype. The V call is TRBV11-3, the J call TRBJ2-1; the match to TRBD1 covers 7 bases. Per germline, CDR1 SGHNT and CDR2 YENEEA. The CDR3 consists of 15 residues. The V segment lost 3 bases and the J segment 2 bases; nucleotides outside the gene matches: 4. As DNA, the CDR3 is TGTGCCAGCAGCTTCTCGGGACAGACCTACAATGAGCAGTTCTTC. Translation gives CASSFSGQTYNEQFF.

This clonotype was seen repeatedly, ten times or more. This sequence joins TRBV7-8 and TRBJ2-2, with 11 bases that match TRBD2. This CDR3 contains 16 residues. V shed 4 bases and J 5 bases; nucleotides not matched to a gene: 6. The germline CDR1 and CDR2 sequences are SGHVS and FQNEAQ. CDR3 region: CASSSRLAGLTGELFF. The CDR3 DNA is TGTGCCAGCAGCTCGAGACTAGCGGGGTTAACCGGGGAGCTGTTTTTT.

This clonotype was seen more than once but under ten times. The chain combines TRBV20-1 with TRBJ1-2; 9 bases match TRBD1. The CDR3 covers 14 residues. The V gene end was trimmed by 3 bases and the J gene end by 6 bases; junction bases not matched to a gene: 8. Germline values: CDR1 DFQATT, CDR2 SNEGSKA (reference sequence). CDR3 sequence (DNA): TGCAGTGCTAGCGAACAGGGGGCTCCCGATGGCTACACCTTC. Its translation: CSASEQGAPDGYTF.

This clonotype appeared many times. The genes are TRBV5-4 and TRBJ1-1; TRBD1 aligns across 8 bases. The V gene end was trimmed by 0 bases and the J gene end by 0 bases; junction bases not matched to a gene: 7. Germline values: CDR1 SGHNT, CDR2 YYREEE (reference sequence). This CDR3 is 17 amino acids long. This CDR3 is CASSLAGTGPMNTEAFF. The CDR3 DNA is TGTGCCAGCAGCTTGGCCGGGACAGGCCCCATGAACACTGAAGCTTTCTTT.

The gene calls are TRBV20-1 and TRBJ2-2; D unclear. V lost 2 bases and J 4 bases, leaving 14 bases between the germline ends. CDR1 DFQATT and CDR2 SNEGSKA come from the germline V gene (reference sequence). This CDR3 has 15 residues. This CDR3 reads CSARPSGYFTGELFF. CDR3 bases: TGCAGTGCTAGACCCTCCGGATATTTCACCGGGGAGCTGTTTTTT.

This clonotype has more than one count but fewer than ten. V gene TRBV12-3 or TRBV12-4 combines with J gene TRBJ1-3; D uncertain. This CDR3 is 11 amino acids long. The V and J ends lost 1 base and 8 bases respectively, with 3 bases between them. CDR3 sequence: CASSLGYTIYF. The CDR3 nucleotides are TGTGCCAGCAGTTTAGGATACACCATATATTTT.

A word on this clonotype: A far larger clone is off by one base, so a read error is likely. The V call is TRBV28, the J call TRBJ2-1; 8 bases map to TRBD2. V was clipped by 11 bases and J by 10 bases; unmatched bases: 10. The CDR3 totals 12 residues. CDR1 and CDR2 (germline): MDHEN, SYDVKM. This chain's CDR3 is CACGGTNNEQFF. The CDR3 DNA reads as TGTGCCTGCGGGGGGACTAATAACGAGCAGTTCTTC.

This clonotype was found a few times. This sequence joins TRBV29-1 and TRBJ1-1; D might be TRBD1 (5 bases). V was shortened by 6 bases and J by 5 bases, with 10 bases between the two germline ends. The CDR3 is 11 amino acids. Germline V gives CDR1 SQVTM, CDR2 ANQGSEA. CDR3 sequence reads: CSVPGTTEAFF. CDR3 coding DNA: TGCAGCGTCCCAGGGACGACTGAAGCTTTCTTT.

This clonotype appeared many times. This chain links TRBV29-1 with TRBJ1-1; TRBD1 agrees at 8 bases. V lost 2 bases to trimming and J lost 5 bases; unmatched junction nucleotides: 7. CDR1 and CDR2 (germline): SQVTM, ANQGSEA. The CDR3 extends over 14 amino acids. This chain's CDR3 is CSVEPGGLGTEAFF. The CDR3 bases are TGCAGCGTTGAACCAGGGGGCCTAGGGACTGAAGCTTTCTTT.

This clonotype was seen repeatedly, ten times or more. The CDR3 DNA follows: TGCGCCAGCAGCTTCCGGGAGGGCACAGATACGCAGTATTTT. Translation gives CASSFREGTDTQYF. The gene calls are TRBV5-1 and TRBJ2-3; 7 bases line up with TRBD2. With 2 bases clipped from V and 1 base from J, the junction kept 1 base outside the gene matches. Germline values: CDR1 SGHRS, CDR2 YFSETQ. The CDR3 is made up of 14 amino acids.

This clonotype was seen repeatedly, ten times or more. The chain has TRBV3-1 and TRBJ2-1; unclear D gene. Per the germline V gene, CDR1 is LGHDT and CDR2 is YNNKEL (reference sequence). The CDR3 totals 15 residues. Trimming took off 3 bases at V and 3 bases at J, with 12 bases between the two ends. The CDR3 is CASSQGPRRYNEQFF. In DNA form, the CDR3 reads TGTGCCAGCAGCCAGGGCCCAAGACGCTACAATGAGCAGTTCTTC.

The sample holds many counts of this clonotype. This chain joins TRBV12-3 or TRBV12-4 and TRBJ2-3; unclear D gene. This CDR3 spans 12 amino acids. The ends were cut back, 6 bases at V and 7 bases at J, with 11 bases in the middle. This CDR3 is CASSPDTYTQYF. CDR3 in DNA: TGTGCCAGCAGCCCCGACACCTATACGCAGTATTTT.

This clonotype was found many times. V gene TRBV29-1 combines with J gene TRBJ1-1; D not certain. Germline-derived CDR1 and CDR2 are SQVTM and ANQGSEA. This CDR3 has 10 amino acids. V gave up 7 bases and J gave up 1 base, with 4 bases separating them. CDR3 loop: CSGGNTEAFF. The CDR3 nucleotides are TGCAGCGGAGGGAACACTGAAGCTTTCTTT. Filled out from reference TRBV29-1 and TRBJ1-1, the complete variable domain reads SAVISQKPSRDICQRGTSLTIQCQVDSQVTMMFWYRQQPGQSLTLIATANQGSEATYESGFVIDKFPISRPNLTFSTLTVSNMSPEDSSIYLCSGGNTEAFFGQGTRLTVV.

This clonotype was picked up many times. The chain carries TRBV30 and TRBJ2-1; D gene ambiguous. CDR1 is GTSNPN, CDR2 SVGIG, per germline (reference sequence). The CDR3 totals 13 residues. Trimming pared 2 bases from V and 6 bases from J, leaving 11 bases between. The CDR3 is CAWSWAETNEQFF. For the CDR3, the DNA is TGTGCCTGGAGTTGGGCAGAGACCAATGAGCAGTTCTTC.

This clonotype has ten or more counts. The chain uses TRBV5-1 and TRBJ2-7; D possibly corresponds to TRBD2 (6 bases). The CDR3 is 15 residues long. Germline values: CDR1 SGHRS, CDR2 YFSETQ. The ends were cut back, 5 bases at V and 0 bases at J, with 15 bases in the middle. CDR3 protein: CASSSGGFASYEQYF. Written as DNA, the CDR3 is TGCGCCAGCAGTTCTGGGGGGTTCGCCTCCTACGAGCAGTACTTC. The full variable domain, in which reference TRBV5-1 and TRBJ2-7 provide the parts outside the CDR3, is KAGVTQTPRYLIKTRGQQVTLSCSPISGHRSVSWYQQTPGQGLQFLFEYFSETQRNKGNFPGRFSGRQFSNSRSEMNVSTLELGDSALYLCASSSGGFASYEQYFGPGTRLTVT.

Ten or more counts support this clonotype. The J gene is TRBJ1-2, the V gene TRBV20-1; D unresolved. Deletions cut 5 bases from V and 7 bases from J, with 11 bases between. The CDR3 is made up of 11 amino acids. Germline V lookup: CDR1 DFQATT, CDR2 SNEGSKA (reference sequence). The CDR3 bases are TGCAGTGCTCGGGGAGTTACTGGCTACACCTTC. Translation: CSARGVTGYTF.